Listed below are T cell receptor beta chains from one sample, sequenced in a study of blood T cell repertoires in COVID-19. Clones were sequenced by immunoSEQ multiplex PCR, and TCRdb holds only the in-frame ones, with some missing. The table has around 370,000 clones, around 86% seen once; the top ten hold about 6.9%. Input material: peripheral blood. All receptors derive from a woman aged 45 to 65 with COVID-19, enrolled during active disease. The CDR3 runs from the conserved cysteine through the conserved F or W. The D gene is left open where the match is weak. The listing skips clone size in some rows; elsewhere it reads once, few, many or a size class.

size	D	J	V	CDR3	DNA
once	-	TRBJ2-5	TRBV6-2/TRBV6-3	CASSSRMAGKYQETQYF	TGTGCCAGCAGTTCACGCATGGCGGGGAAGTACCAAGAGACCCAGTACTTC
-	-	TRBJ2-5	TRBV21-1	CASSASRVQETQYF	TGTGCCAGCAGCGCAAGTCGGGTGCAAGAGACCCAGTACTTC
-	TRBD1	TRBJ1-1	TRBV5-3	CARQSQGAHLDTEAFF	TGTGCCAGACAGTCACAGGGGGCGCATTTGGACACTGAAGCTTTCTTT
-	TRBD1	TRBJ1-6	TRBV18	CASSQEIRDRVYNSPLHF	TGTGCCAGCTCACAAGAAATCCGGGACAGGGTATATAATTCACCCCTCCACTTT
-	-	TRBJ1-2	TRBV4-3	CASSRTGGSPNYGYTF	TGCGCCAGCAGCCGAACAGGTGGCAGTCCAAACTATGGCTACACCTTC
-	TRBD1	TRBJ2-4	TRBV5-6	CASSFGQVGNIQYF	TGTGCCAGCAGTTTTGGACAGGTCGGAAACATTCAGTACTTC
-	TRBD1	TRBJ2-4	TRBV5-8	CASSLVSGRDSPAKNIQYF	TGTGCCAGCAGCTTGGTGTCCGGCCGGGACAGTCCAGCCAAAAACATTCAGTACTTC
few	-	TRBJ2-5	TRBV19	CASSIGSTGGETQYF	TGTGCCAGTAGTATCGGTAGCACCGGTGGGGAGACCCAGTACTTC
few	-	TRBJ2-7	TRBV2	CASSRGRLGIYEQYF	TGTGCCAGCAGTAGGGGGCGACTAGGAATCTACGAGCAGTACTTC
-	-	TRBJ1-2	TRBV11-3	CASSLRHLANYGYTF	TGTGCCAGCAGCCTCCGACATTTAGCTAACTATGGCTACACCTTC
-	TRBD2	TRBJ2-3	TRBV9	CASSVGRLAGNTDTQYF	TGTGCCAGCAGCGTAGGTCGACTAGCGGGGAACACAGATACGCAGTATTTT
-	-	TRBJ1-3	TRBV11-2	CASSLAGAGNTIYF	TGTGCCAGCAGCTTAGCCGGGGCTGGAAACACCATATATTTT
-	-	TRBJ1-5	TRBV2	CASAVQYSNQPQHF	TGTGCCAGCGCAGTACAGTATAGCAATCAGCCCCAGCATTTT
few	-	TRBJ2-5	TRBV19	CASSTRAGATQYF	TGTGCCAGTAGTACGAGGGCGGGGGCGACCCAGTACTTC
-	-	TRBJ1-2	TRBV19	CASSIRQAYGYTF	TGTGCCAGTAGTATCAGGCAGGCCTATGGCTACACCTTC
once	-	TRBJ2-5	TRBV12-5	CASGTTGSQYF	TGTGCTAGTGGAACAACAGGGAGCCAGTACTTC
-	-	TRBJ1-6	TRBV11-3	CASSFSYSPLHF	TGTGCCAGCAGCTTCTCCTATTCACCCCTCCACTTT
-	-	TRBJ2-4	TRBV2	CASSIPSGASGLQAKNIQYF	TGTGCCAGCTCTATCCCCTCGGGTGCTTCAGGACTTCAAGCCAAAAACATTCAGTACTTC
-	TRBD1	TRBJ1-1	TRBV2	CATLGGQANTEAFF	TGTGCCACCCTGGGGGGACAGGCGAACACTGAAGCTTTCTTT
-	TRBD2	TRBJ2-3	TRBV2	CASSATSGDTDTQYF	TGTGCCAGCAGTGCGACTAGCGGGGACACAGATACGCAGTATTTT
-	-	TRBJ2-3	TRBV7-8	CASSLLAGHADTQYF	TGTGCCAGCAGCTTACTGGCTGGGCACGCAGATACGCAGTATTTT
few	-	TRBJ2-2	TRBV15	CATSTGSGNTGELFF	TGTGCCACCAGCACTGGGAGCGGTAACACCGGGGAGCTGTTTTTT
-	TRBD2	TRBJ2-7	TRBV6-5	CASTLGGVSGGQQYF	TGTGCCAGCACCCTCGGGGGGGTTAGTGGTGGTCAGCAGTACTTC
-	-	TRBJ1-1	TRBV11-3	CASSTIPGGGNTEAFF	TGTGCCAGCAGCACCATCCCTGGGGGCGGGAACACTGAAGCTTTCTTT
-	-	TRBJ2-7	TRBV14	CASSQVTGQSSYEQYF	TGTGCCAGCAGCCAAGTAACAGGGCAGAGCTCCTACGAGCAGTACTTC
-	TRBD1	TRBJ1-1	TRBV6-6	CASRIRQGASTEAFF	TGTGCCAGCAGAATTAGACAGGGGGCTAGCACTGAAGCTTTCTTT
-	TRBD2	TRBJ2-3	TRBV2	CASLAGEVTDTQYF	TGTGCCAGCCTAGCGGGAGAAGTCACAGATACGCAGTATTTT
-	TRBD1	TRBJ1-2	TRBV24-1	CATSESSGGPPRGYTF	TGTGCCACCAGTGAATCCTCAGGGGGCCCCCCGCGAGGCTACACCTTC
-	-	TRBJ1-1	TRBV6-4	CASASRAGVAEAFF	TGTGCCAGCGCCTCACGAGCAGGGGTCGCTGAAGCTTTCTTT
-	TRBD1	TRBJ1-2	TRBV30	CAWGGPTGDYGYTF	TGTGCCTGGGGAGGCCCCACAGGGGACTATGGCTACACCTTC
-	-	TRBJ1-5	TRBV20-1	CSASGGKGSLGNQPQHF	TGCAGTGCTAGTGGAGGAAAGGGGTCCCTGGGCAATCAGCCCCAGCATTTT
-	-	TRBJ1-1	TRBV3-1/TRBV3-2	CASSDLGVPNTEAFF	TGTGCCAGCAGCGACCTCGGGGTCCCGAACACTGAAGCTTTCTTT